This TCR beta chain was sequenced during a study of identical twins. Each CDR3 protein is one row after TCRdb ran MiXCR on the 5' RACE reads. Here the sample spans hundreds of thousands of distinct CDR3 sequences, approximately 9% being singletons. The CDR3 extends over 14 amino acids. Germline V gene data show CDR1 as SGHNT and CDR2 as YYREEE (reference sequence). The V and J ends lost 0 bases and 2 bases respectively, with 9 bases between them. The data also belong to a second study, concerning yellow fever vaccine responses in identical twins.

This sequence joins TRBV5-4 and TRBJ2-7; D is unresolved. The receptor was isolated from a woman between 18 and 29 years old in good health. Sequences were obtained from PBMCs. CDR3 protein: CASSLGLPTYEQYF. CDR3 sequence (DNA): TGTGCCAGCAGCTTGGGGCTACCTACCTACGAGCAGTACTTC. Complete variable domain (other parts from reference TRBV5-4 and TRBJ2-7): ETGVTQSPTHLIKTRGQQVTLRCSSQSGHNTVSWYQQALGQGPQFIFQYYREEENGRGNFPPRFSGLQFPNYSSELNVNALELDDSALYLCASSLGLPTYEQYFGPGTRLTVT.